The source of this TCR beta chain is a study of blood T cell repertoires in COVID-19. Across the study: The study drew acute and convalescent COVID-19 samples from the United States, Italy and Spain. Nucleic acid was either cDNA or gDNA, and it came from T cells, B-cell-depleted T cells, or PBMCs.

Original analysis: Reference gene primer amplification gave nucleated cell count estimates. Assay: immunoSEQ multiplex PCR; the TCRdb copy retains only in-frame clones and omits some. The DNA gave D and trimming, while V, J and clone size come from that table. The table lists 190,000 or so clones, about 87% of them singletons, with around 0.88% in the top ten. CDR3 length: 14 amino acids. With 0 bases removed from V and 3 bases from J, the gap between germline ends came to 7 bases. Germline CDR1 is SGHAT and CDR2 is FQNNGV. The sequencing input was peripheral blood. The rearrangement joins TRBV11-2 to TRBJ2-3, with no clear D. The receptor was isolated from a woman aged 18-30 years who had recovered from COVID-19. The CDR3 DNA reads TGTGCCAGCAGCTTAGATTCGGGTACAGATACGCAGTATTTT. Translated, it gives CASSLDSGTDTQYF.